Sequencing of this T cell receptor (beta chain) was carried out in a study of blood T cell repertoires in COVID-19 (TCRdb year 2020). Background for the entire study: The collaborator samples originated in the United States, Italy and Spain and spanned the acute and convalescent phases of COVID-19. The sample metadata nearly always contained a de-identified subject ID, COVID-19 status, age in years and sex. The material from the prospective study consisted of cDNA or gDNA derived from T cells, B-cell-depleted T cells, or PBMCs. Deeply sampled blood TCRbeta repertoires from subjects exposed to, actively infected with, or recovered from COVID-19 were included in the dataset. The repertoires were released in a freely available public database meant as a resource for research on the immune response to SARS-CoV-2. Samples were obtained from the ongoing ImmuneRACE study (first 160 participants) and from over a thousand subjects provided by 6 global collaborators. Where available, HLA class I and class II types were taken from metadata supplied by the sample provider and were not determined by assay-based typing. General conclusions and limits of the study: Clinical and demographic metadata were provided uncurated, with the amount varying by source and participant.

Collaborating institutions collected whole blood in K2EDTA tubes following their own protocols. For TCRbeta analysis, collaborators shipped samples as frozen whole blood, isolated PBMCs, or DNA extracted from either of those sample types. Regarding this clone: Its antigen remains undetermined. No much larger clone exists at a distance of one base, and base qualities are not known.

TCRbeta CDR3 regions were amplified from genomic DNA using the immunoSEQ Assay, a bias-controlled multiplex PCR. The original pipeline was this. Within the assay, amplification of reference gene primers was used to estimate how many nucleated cells each sample contained. To quantify the absolute abundance of each unique TCRbeta CDR3 rearrangement, sequence reads were collapsed and filtered. For each sample, productive Simpson clonality was calculated as the square root of Simpson's diversity index over productive rearrangements. TCRdb obtained this table from immuneACCESS and retained in-frame rearrangements with V and J assigned. These tables miss some clones; where compared with another copy, unresolved V genes account for less than half of the shortfall, and the remainder is unexplained. V, J and clone size are taken as reported in that table, and D and trimming were inferred from the DNA itself. The sample table holds about 670,000 clones, of which 85% to 90% were seen once. The ten largest clonotypes hold under 0.3% of the sample.

CDR1 SGHDT and CDR2 YYEEEE were looked up in the germline V gene. From cysteine to phenylalanine, the CDR3 is 14 amino acids long. Only CDR3 DNA remains: 42 bases, in frame from the first base. Trimming costs V 4 bases and J 0 bases, and their ends lie 10 bases apart. The chain is assembled from TRBV5-6 and TRBJ1-2; TRBD1 is possibly the D segment (6 matching bases). The clonotype originates from a woman between 18 and 29 years old with acute or convalescent COVID-19. The sequenced sample consisted of peripheral blood. For the CDR3, the sequence is CASSQQGANYGYTF. The DNA sequence is TGTGCCAGCAGCCAACAGGGAGCTAACTATGGCTACACCTTC.